The rows below give T cell receptor beta chains drawn from one sample of a study of T-cell memory formation after mild COVID-19. TCRdb re-called the 5' RACE reads through MiXCR, storing one row per CDR3 protein. This sample carries hundreds of thousands of distinct CDR3 sequences, approximately 15% of them seen once, and the ten largest clones take under 25%. The specimen sequenced was PBMCs or a T cell subset sorted from them (not recorded which). The receptors shown here come from a man aged 18 to 30 who had mild COVID-19 (a few samples of this study predate the infection). Cell type and time point are not known. Both conserved end residues are part of each CDR3. Each record gives: clone size, V gene, J gene, D gene, CDR3 protein, CDR3 DNA. A D gene is named only where the DNA matches it firmly. Expanded clones are given a class, and other clones once, few, many or no size at all.

clone size: -; V gene: TRBV20-1; J gene: TRBJ1-3; D gene: -; CDR3 protein: CSARDRQSGNTIYF; CDR3 DNA: TGCAGTGCCAGAGACCGACAGTCTGGAAACACCATATATTTT
clone size: few; V gene: TRBV7-9; J gene: TRBJ2-5; D gene: TRBD2; CDR3 protein: CASSPRPSAGEETQYF; CDR3 DNA: TGTGCCAGCAGCCCGAGGCCTAGTGCGGGGGAAGAGACCCAGTACTTC
clone size: many; V gene: TRBV6-2/TRBV6-3; J gene: TRBJ1-5; D gene: -; CDR3 protein: CASATASNQPQHF; CDR3 DNA: TGTGCCAGCGCAACGGCTAGCAATCAGCCCCAGCATTTT
clone size: many; V gene: TRBV20-1; J gene: TRBJ1-5; D gene: -; CDR3 protein: CSARESGNQPQHF; CDR3 DNA: TGCAGTGCTAGAGAGTCAGGGAATCAGCCCCAGCATTTT
clone size: -; V gene: TRBV5-1; J gene: TRBJ1-6; D gene: -; CDR3 protein: CASRGSRHNSPLHF; CDR3 DNA: TGCGCCAGCAGGGGCTCCCGCCATAATTCACCCCTCCACTTT
clone size: few; V gene: TRBV7-9; J gene: TRBJ2-1; D gene: -; CDR3 protein: CASSLALTPTNEQFF; CDR3 DNA: TGTGCCAGCAGCTTAGCATTAACCCCAACCAATGAGCAGTTCTTC
clone size: few; V gene: TRBV11-1; J gene: TRBJ2-2; D gene: -; CDR3 protein: CASSLGRGEETGELFF; CDR3 DNA: TGTGCCAGCAGCTTAGGGCGGGGAGAAGAGACCGGGGAGCTGTTTTTT
clone size: few; V gene: TRBV7-9; J gene: TRBJ1-2; D gene: -; CDR3 protein: CASSLGSRAWTF; CDR3 DNA: TGTGCCAGCAGCTTAGGGTCCAGGGCTTGGACCTTC
clone size: few; V gene: TRBV5-1; J gene: TRBJ1-5; D gene: -; CDR3 protein: CASSSIPGDQPQHF; CDR3 DNA: TGCGCCAGCAGCTCGATCCCAGGGGATCAGCCCCAGCATTTT
clone size: -; V gene: TRBV10-3; J gene: TRBJ2-3; D gene: TRBD2; CDR3 protein: CATARLAGTTSTDTQYF; CDR3 DNA: TGTGCCACCGCGCGACTAGCGGGGACGACTAGCACAGATACGCAGTATTTT
clone size: -; V gene: TRBV6-5; J gene: TRBJ2-1; D gene: -; CDR3 protein: CASTGRRDSYNEQFF; CDR3 DNA: TGTGCCAGCACAGGAAGGCGGGACTCCTACAATGAGCAGTTCTTC
clone size: -; V gene: TRBV4-3; J gene: TRBJ1-2; D gene: -; CDR3 protein: CASSQEYHGYTF; CDR3 DNA: TGCGCCAGCAGCCAAGAGTATCATGGCTACACCTTC
clone size: -; V gene: TRBV9; J gene: TRBJ1-4; D gene: -; CDR3 protein: CASSPSGGNEKLFF; CDR3 DNA: TGTGCCAGCAGCCCATCGGGGGGCAATGAAAAACTGTTTTTT
clone size: -; V gene: TRBV18; J gene: TRBJ1-1; D gene: -; CDR3 protein: CASSPSRVSQMNTEAFF; CDR3 DNA: TGTGCCAGCTCACCCTCGAGAGTAAGCCAGATGAACACTGAAGCTTTCTTT
clone size: -; V gene: TRBV10-3; J gene: TRBJ2-2; D gene: -; CDR3 protein: CAISEPKDRLTNTGELFF; CDR3 DNA: TGTGCCATCAGTGAGCCCAAAGACAGGCTTACGAACACCGGGGAGCTGTTTTTT
clone size: -; V gene: TRBV12-3/TRBV12-4; J gene: TRBJ1-6; D gene: -; CDR3 protein: CASSSYVSGSPLHF; CDR3 DNA: TGTGCCAGCAGTTCATATGTCTCTGGGTCACCCCTCCACTTT
clone size: -; V gene: TRBV29-1; J gene: TRBJ1-1; D gene: -; CDR3 protein: CSVELNGQAQRGAFF; CDR3 DNA: TGCAGCGTTGAATTGAATGGACAAGCCCAGAGGGGAGCTTTCTTT
clone size: -; V gene: TRBV14; J gene: TRBJ2-1; D gene: TRBD2; CDR3 protein: CASSPQRGIDEQFF; CDR3 DNA: TGTGCCAGCAGCCCGCAGCGGGGGATCGATGAGCAGTTCTTC
clone size: many; V gene: TRBV10-3; J gene: TRBJ2-2; D gene: -; CDR3 protein: CAISRANTGELFF; CDR3 DNA: TGTGCCATCAGTAGGGCGAACACCGGGGAGCTGTTTTTT
clone size: -; V gene: TRBV6-5; J gene: TRBJ2-2; D gene: TRBD2; CDR3 protein: CASSYQEISGGDVTGELFF; CDR3 DNA: TGTGCCAGCAGTTACCAAGAAATTAGCGGGGGGGACGTCACCGGGGAGCTGTTTTTT
clone size: few; V gene: TRBV27; J gene: TRBJ2-1; D gene: TRBD2; CDR3 protein: CASSLGSSGYNEQFF; CDR3 DNA: TGTGCCAGCAGTTTGGGGTCTAGCGGATACAATGAGCAGTTCTTC
clone size: -; V gene: TRBV20-1; J gene: TRBJ2-3; D gene: -; CDR3 protein: CSASVADTQYF; CDR3 DNA: TGCAGTGCTAGCGTGGCAGATACGCAGTATTTT
clone size: -; V gene: TRBV7-2; J gene: TRBJ2-7; D gene: TRBD2; CDR3 protein: CASSLHLVGSGGGEQYF; CDR3 DNA: TGTGCCAGCAGCTTGCACCTCGTAGGTAGCGGGGGCGGCGAGCAGTACTTC